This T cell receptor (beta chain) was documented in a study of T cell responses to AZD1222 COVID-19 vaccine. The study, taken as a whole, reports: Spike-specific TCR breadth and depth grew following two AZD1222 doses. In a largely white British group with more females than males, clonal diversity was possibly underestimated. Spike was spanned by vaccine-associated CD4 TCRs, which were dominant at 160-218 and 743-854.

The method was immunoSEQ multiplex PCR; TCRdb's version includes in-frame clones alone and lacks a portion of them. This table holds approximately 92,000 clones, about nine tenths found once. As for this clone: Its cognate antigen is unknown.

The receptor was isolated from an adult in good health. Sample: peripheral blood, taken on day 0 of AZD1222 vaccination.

The CDR3 DNA reads TGTGCCAGCAGCTTTCCCGGGACTAGCGGGAGGGACAATGAGCAGTTCTTC. Its protein product is CASSFPGTSGRDNEQFF. The V and J genes are TRBV7-2 and TRBJ2-1; 16 nucleotides align to TRBD2. CDR1 SGHTA and CDR2 FQGNSA come from the germline V gene. V gave up 3 bases and J gave up 5 bases; unmatched junction bases: 4. The CDR3 is 17 residues long.